This T cell receptor beta chain was recovered during a study of Graves' ophthalmopathy and Graves' hyperthyroidism. Overall study: Ahead of any treatment, peripheral blood was obtained at the initial diagnosis. Findings and limits, study-wide: Thyroid clonotypes that were expanded above 0.001 frequency mostly also appeared in blood.

This clonotype was observed many times. Its antigen remains unknown. As the template, RNA transcripts were used to amplify TCR beta CDR3 regions. Second-round multiplex PCR came after first-round RT-PCR with HTBI primers. Each CDR3 protein gets one entry after TCRdb re-called the multiplex PCR reads with MiXCR. Among hundreds of thousands of distinct CDR3 sequences listed, roughly 21% were seen once. Trimming at V came to 6 bases and at J to 2 bases, leaving 7 bases not matched to a gene. CDR1 and CDR2 (germline): SGDLS, YYNGEE. The CDR3 covers 14 residues. No donor had other autoimmune disease, uncontrolled infection, pregnancy or lactation.

The V call is TRBV9, the J call TRBJ2-5; the match to TRBD1 covers 7 bases. This sequence was found in a woman between 18 and 29 years old with stable Graves' hyperthyroidism. Material: peripheral blood. As DNA, the CDR3 is TGTGCCAGCACCTTTGGGACAGCGCAAGAGACCCAGTACTTC. Translation gives CASTFGTAQETQYF.